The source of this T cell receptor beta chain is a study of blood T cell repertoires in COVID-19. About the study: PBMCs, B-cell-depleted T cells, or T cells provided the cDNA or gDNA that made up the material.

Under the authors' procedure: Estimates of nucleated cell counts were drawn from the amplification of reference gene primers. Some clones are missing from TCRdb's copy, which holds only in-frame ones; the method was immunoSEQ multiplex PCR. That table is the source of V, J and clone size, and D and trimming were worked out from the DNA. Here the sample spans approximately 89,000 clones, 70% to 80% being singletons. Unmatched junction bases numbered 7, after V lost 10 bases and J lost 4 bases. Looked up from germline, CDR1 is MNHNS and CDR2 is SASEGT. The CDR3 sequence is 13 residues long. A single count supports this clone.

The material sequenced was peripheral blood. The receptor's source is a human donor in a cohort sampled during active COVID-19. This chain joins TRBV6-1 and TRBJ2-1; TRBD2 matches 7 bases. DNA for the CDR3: TGTGCCATAAGGGTTAGCGGGTACAATGAGCAGTTCTTC. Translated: CAIRVSGYNEQFF.